Ten or more counts support the clone carrying this TCR beta chain. V was shortened by 7 bases and J by 1 base, with 16 bases between the two germline ends. This CDR3 is built from 16 residues. The germline V gene encodes CDR1 KGHSH and CDR2 LQKENI. TCR beta CDR3 regions were amplified from RNA transcripts. The TCR CDR3 first-round RT-PCR relied on the HTBI primer set. TCRdb called the multiplex PCR reads again in MiXCR, with one record for every CDR3 protein. The sample consists of roughly 420,000 distinct CDR3 sequences, less than 20% of them appearing once. Clinical symptoms, serum thyroxine, TRAb, thyroid ultrasound and orbital computed tomography established diagnosis. The record originates from a study of T cells in Graves' hyperthyroidism and ophthalmopathy.

This rearrangement joins TRBV18 to TRBJ2-2, with D possibly being TRBD1 (5 bases). The sequenced material came from blood. The receptor's source is a woman under 30 with Graves' hyperthyroidism. This CDR3 reads CASFTRQGQNTGELFF. The CDR3 DNA is TGTGCCAGCTTCACAAGGCAGGGCCAGAACACCGGGGAGCTGTTTTTT. The full variable domain, with the rest looked up from reference TRBV18 and TRBJ2-2, is NAGVMQNPRHLVRRRGQEARLRCSPMKGHSHVYWYRQLPEEGLKFMVYLQKENIIDESGMPKERFSAEFPKEGPSILRIQQVVRGDSAAYFCASFTRQGQNTGELFFGEGSRLTVL.